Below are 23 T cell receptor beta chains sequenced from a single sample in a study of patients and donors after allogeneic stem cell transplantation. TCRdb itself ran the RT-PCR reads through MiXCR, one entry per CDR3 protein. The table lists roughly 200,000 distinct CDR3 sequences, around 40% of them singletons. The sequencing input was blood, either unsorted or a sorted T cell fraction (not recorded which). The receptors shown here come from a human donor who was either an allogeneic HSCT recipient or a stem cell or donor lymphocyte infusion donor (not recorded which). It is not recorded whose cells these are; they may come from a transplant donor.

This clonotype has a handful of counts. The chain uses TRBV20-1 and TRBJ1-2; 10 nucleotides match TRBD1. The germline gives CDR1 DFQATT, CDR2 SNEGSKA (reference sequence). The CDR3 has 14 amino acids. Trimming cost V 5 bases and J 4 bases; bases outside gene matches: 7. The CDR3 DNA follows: TGCAGTGCTCCAAGACAGGGGGCTAGCTATGGCTACACCTTC. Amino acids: CSAPRQGASYGYTF.

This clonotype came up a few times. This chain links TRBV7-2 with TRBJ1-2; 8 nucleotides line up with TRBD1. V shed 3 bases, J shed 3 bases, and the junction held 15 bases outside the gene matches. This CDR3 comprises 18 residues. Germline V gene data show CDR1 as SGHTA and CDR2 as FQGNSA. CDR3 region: CASSLWWAGGAGDYGYTF. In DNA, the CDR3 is TGTGCCAGCAGCTTGTGGTGGGCAGGGGGCGCCGGAGACTATGGCTACACCTTC.

CDR3 nucleotide sequence: TGCGCCAGCAGCCCCCGCGGTTTGAACACCGGGGAGCTGTTTTTT. It yields the protein CASSPRGLNTGELFF. The chain recombines TRBV5-1 with TRBJ2-2; D gene ambiguous. Germline assignment: CDR1 SGHRS and CDR2 YFSETQ. V shed 4 bases and J shed 1 base, with 11 bases lying between them. The CDR3 loop spans 15 amino acids.

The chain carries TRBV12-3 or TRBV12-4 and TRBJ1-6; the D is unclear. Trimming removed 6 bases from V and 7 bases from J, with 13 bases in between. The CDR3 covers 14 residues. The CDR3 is CASREFYGNSPLHF. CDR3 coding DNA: TGTGCCAGCAGGGAGTTTTATGGGAATTCACCCCTCCACTTT.

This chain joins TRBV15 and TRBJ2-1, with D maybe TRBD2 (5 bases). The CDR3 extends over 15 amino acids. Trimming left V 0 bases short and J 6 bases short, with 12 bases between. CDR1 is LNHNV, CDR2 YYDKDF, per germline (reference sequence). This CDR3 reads CATSRERRRPNEQFF. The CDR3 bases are TGTGCCACCAGCAGAGAGAGGAGGCGGCCCAATGAGCAGTTCTTC.

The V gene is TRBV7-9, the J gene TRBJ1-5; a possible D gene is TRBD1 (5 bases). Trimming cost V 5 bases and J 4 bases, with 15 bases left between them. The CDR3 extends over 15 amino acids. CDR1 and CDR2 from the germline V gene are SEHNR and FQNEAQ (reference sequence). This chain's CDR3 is CASSREGASNQPQHF. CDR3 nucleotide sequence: TGTGCCAGCAGCCGAGAAGGGGCCAGTAATCAGCCCCAGCATTTT.

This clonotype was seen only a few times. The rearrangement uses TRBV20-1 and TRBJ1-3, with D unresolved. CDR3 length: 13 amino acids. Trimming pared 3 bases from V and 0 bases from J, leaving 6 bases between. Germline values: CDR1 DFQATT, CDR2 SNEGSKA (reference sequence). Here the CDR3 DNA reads TGCAGTGCTAGGTGGATCTCTGGAAACACCATATATTTT. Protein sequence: CSARWISGNTIYF.

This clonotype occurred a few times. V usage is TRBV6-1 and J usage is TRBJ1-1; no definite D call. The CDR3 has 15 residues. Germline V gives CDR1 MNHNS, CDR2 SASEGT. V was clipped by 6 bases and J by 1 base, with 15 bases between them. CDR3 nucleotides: TGTGCCAGCAGCCACGACTCGGCTGGGAACACTGAAGCTTTCTTT. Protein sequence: CASSHDSAGNTEAFF.

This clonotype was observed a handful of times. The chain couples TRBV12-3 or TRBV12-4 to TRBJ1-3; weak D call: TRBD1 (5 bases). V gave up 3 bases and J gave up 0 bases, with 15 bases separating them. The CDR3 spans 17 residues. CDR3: CASSFPGTPSSGNTIYF. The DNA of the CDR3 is TGTGCCAGCAGTTTTCCCGGGACGCCCAGCTCTGGAAACACCATATATTTT.

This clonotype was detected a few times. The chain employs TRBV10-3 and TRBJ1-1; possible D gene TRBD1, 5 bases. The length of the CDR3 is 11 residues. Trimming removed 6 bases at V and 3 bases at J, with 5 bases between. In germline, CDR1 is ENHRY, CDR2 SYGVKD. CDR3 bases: TGTGCCATCAGGGGGGACACTGAAGCTTTCTTT. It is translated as CAIRGDTEAFF.

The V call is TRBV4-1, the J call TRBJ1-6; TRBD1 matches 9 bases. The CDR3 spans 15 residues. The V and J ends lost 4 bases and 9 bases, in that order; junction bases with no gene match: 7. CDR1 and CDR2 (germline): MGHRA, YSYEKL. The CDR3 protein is CASSPLTGGSSPLHF. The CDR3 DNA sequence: TGCGCCAGCAGCCCCCTGACAGGGGGTAGTTCACCCCTCCACTTT.

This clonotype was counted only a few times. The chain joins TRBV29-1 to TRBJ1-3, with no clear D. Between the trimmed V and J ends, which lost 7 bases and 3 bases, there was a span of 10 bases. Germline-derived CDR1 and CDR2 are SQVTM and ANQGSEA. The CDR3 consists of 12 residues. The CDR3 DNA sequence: TGCAGCGCCGGGGAGGGTGGAAACACCATATATTTT. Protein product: CSAGEGGNTIYF.

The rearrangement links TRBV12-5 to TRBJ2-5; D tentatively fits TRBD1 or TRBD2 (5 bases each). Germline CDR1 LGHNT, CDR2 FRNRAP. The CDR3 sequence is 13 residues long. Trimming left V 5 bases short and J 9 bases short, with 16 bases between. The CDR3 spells CASGLSGTPAQYF. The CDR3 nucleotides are TGTGCTAGTGGTCTGTCGGGGACCCCGGCCCAGTACTTC. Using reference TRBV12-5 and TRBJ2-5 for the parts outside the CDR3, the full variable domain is DARVTQTPRHKVTEMGQEVTMRCQPILGHNTVFWYRQTMMQGLELLAYFRNRAPLDDSGMPKDRFSAEMPDATLATLKIQPSEPRDSAVYFCASGLSGTPAQYFGPGTRLLVL.

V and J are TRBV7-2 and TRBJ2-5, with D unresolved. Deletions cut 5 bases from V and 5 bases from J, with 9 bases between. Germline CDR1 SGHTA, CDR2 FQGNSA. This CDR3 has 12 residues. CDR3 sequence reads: CASSIRPETQYF. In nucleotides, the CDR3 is TGTGCCAGCAGCATTCGACCCGAGACCCAGTACTTC.

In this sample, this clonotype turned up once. The CDR3 loop is CASSLDRYSYEQYF. In DNA form, the CDR3 reads TGCGCCAGCAGCCTGGACAGGTACTCCTACGAGCAGTACTTC. The chain links TRBV4-1 to TRBJ2-7; 7 positions agree with TRBD1. This CDR3 spans 14 amino acids. CDR1 is MGHRA, CDR2 YSYEKL, per germline. The junction had 3 bases not matched to a gene; V was cut back by 4 bases and J by 0 bases.

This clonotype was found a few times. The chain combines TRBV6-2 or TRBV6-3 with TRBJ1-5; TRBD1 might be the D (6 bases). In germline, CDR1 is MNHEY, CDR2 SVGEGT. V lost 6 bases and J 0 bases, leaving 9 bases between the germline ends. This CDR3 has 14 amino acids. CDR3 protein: CASSGTLSNQPQHF. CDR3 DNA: TGTGCCAGCAGCGGGACACTTAGCAATCAGCCCCAGCATTTT.

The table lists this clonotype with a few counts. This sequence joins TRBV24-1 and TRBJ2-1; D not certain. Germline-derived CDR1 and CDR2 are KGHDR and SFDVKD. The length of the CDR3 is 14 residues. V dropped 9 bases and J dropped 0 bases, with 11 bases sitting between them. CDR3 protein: CATSPSGSYNEQFF. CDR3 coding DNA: TGTGCCACCTCACCATCTGGCTCCTACAATGAGCAGTTCTTC.

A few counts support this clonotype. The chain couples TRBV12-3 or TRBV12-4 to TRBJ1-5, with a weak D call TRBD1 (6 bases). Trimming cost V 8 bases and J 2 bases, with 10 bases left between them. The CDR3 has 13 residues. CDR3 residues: CASDGGGNQPQHF. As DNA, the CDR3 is TGTGCCAGCGATGGGGGCGGCAATCAGCCCCAGCATTTT.

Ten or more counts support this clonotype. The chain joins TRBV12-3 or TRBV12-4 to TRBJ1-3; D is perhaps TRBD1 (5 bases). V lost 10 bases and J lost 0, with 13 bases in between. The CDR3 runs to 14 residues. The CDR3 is CATGQGNSGNTIYF. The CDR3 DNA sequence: TGTGCCACTGGCCAGGGAAACTCTGGAAACACCATATATTTT.

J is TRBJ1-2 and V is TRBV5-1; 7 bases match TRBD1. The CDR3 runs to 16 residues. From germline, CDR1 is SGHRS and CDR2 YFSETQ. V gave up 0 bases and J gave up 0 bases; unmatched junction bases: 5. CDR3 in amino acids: CASSLAPTGPNYGYTF. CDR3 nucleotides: TGCGCCAGCAGCTTGGCCCCGACAGGGCCTAACTATGGCTACACCTTC.

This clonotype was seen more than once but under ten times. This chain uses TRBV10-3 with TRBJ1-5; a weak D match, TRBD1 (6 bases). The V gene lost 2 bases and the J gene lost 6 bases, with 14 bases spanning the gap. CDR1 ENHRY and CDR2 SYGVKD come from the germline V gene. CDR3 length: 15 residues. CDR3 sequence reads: CAISETGGQGQPQHF. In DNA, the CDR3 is TGTGCCATCAGTGAGACCGGGGGGCAGGGTCAGCCCCAGCATTTT.

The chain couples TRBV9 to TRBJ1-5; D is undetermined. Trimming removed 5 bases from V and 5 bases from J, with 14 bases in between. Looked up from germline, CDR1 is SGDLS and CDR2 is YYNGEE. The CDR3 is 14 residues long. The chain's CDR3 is CASSPWGTDQPQHF. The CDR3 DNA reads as TGTGCCAGCAGTCCATGGGGAACGGATCAGCCCCAGCATTTT. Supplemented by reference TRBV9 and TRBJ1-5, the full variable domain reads DSGVTQTPKHLITATGQRVTLRCSPRSGDLSVYWYQQSLDQGLQFLIQYYNGEERAKGNILERFSAQQFPDLHSELNLSSLELGDSALYFCASSPWGTDQPQHFGDGTRLSIL.

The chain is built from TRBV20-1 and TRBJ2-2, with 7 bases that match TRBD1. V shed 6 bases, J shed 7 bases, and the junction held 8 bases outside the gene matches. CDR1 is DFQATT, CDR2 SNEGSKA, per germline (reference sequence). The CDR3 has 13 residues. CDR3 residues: CSAGQTGSGELFF. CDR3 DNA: TGCAGTGCGGGACAGACAGGGAGCGGGGAGCTGTTTTTT.